This T cell receptor beta chain was profiled in a study of blood T cell repertoires in COVID-19. At the level of the study: Italy, Spain and the United States were the sources of the convalescent and acute COVID-19 samples. T cells, B-cell-depleted T cells, or PBMCs provided the cDNA or gDNA that served as material.

The V end lost 4 bases, the J end lost 0 bases, and 12 bases lay between the germline ends. Germline lookup yields CDR1 GTSNPN and CDR2 SVGIG (reference sequence). The CDR3 is 14 amino acids. Original processing methods: Amplifying reference gene primers gave estimates of nucleated cell counts. Profiling relied on immunoSEQ multiplex PCR, and the TCRdb table lists in-frame clones only, not all of them. Clone size and the V and J calls come from that table; the DNA yielded D and trimming. The sample has some 200,000 clones, roughly 89% seen once; the top ten hold under 13%. The count of this clone is one.

The chain recombines TRBV30 with TRBJ1-1, with D perhaps matching TRBD1 (5 bases). Sequencing used PBMCs or T cells enriched from blood (not recorded which). This receptor was taken from a young man with acute COVID-19. This CDR3 is CAWNRGSLNTEAFF. CDR3 DNA sequence: TGTGCCTGGAATAGGGGCAGCTTGAACACTGAAGCTTTCTTT.